This T cell receptor (beta chain) came from a study of T cells in Graves' hyperthyroidism and ophthalmopathy. Authors of the study amplified TCR beta CDR3 regions from RNA transcripts. The TCR CDR3 was amplified in a first-round RT-PCR using the HTBI primer set. TCRdb used MiXCR to reprocess the multiplex PCR reads, holding one entry per CDR3 protein. The sample shows some 620,000 distinct CDR3 sequences, 15% to 20% of them seen only once. This clonotype has a handful of counts. This CDR3 spans 15 amino acids. CDR1 is MDHEN, CDR2 SYDVKM, per germline. The V segment lost 3 bases and the J segment 3 bases; nucleotides outside the gene matches: 4.

This TCR came from a woman younger than 45 with Graves' hyperthyroidism. Sample: blood. The rearrangement uses TRBV28 and TRBJ2-1; 8 nucleotides line up with TRBD1. This CDR3 is CASSFFGQGYNEQFF. CDR3 coding DNA: TGTGCCAGCAGTTTTTTCGGACAGGGCTACAATGAGCAGTTCTTC.